This TCR beta chain was identified in a study of blood T cell repertoires in COVID-19. Study-level background: Spain, Italy and the United States supplied samples that represented acute and convalescent COVID-19. PBMCs, B-cell-depleted T cells, or T cells provided the cDNA or gDNA that made up the material.

Source study methods: Estimation of nucleated cell counts relied on the amplification of reference gene primers. Using immunoSEQ multiplex PCR, the repertoire was profiled, and TCRdb retains in-frame clones only, with some absent. From that table come the V and J calls and clone size; the DNA was used to work out D and trimming. The data contain about 140,000 clones, 60% to 85% of them singletons. Sequencing was performed on peripheral blood. The TCR originated in a woman of 80 years or more with active or convalescent COVID-19.

CDR3 DNA: TGCGCCAGCTGGGAGCTGTCGCAGGGGACTATGGGGGCCAACGTCCTGACTTTC. This codes for CASWELSQGTMGANVLTF. This chain joins TRBV5-1 and TRBJ2-6, with D possibly TRBD2 on 7 matching bases. Germline V gene sequence: CDR1 SGHRS, CDR2 YFSETQ. There are 18 residues in the CDR3. V dropped 7 bases and J dropped 4 bases, with 24 bases sitting between them. Full variable domain (remainder filled in from reference TRBV5-1 and TRBJ2-6): KAGVTQTPRYLIKTRGQQVTLSCSPISGHRSVSWYQQTPGQGLQFLFEYFSETQRNKGNFPGRFSGRQFSNSRSEMNVSTLELGDSALYLCASWELSQGTMGANVLTFGAGSRLTVL.